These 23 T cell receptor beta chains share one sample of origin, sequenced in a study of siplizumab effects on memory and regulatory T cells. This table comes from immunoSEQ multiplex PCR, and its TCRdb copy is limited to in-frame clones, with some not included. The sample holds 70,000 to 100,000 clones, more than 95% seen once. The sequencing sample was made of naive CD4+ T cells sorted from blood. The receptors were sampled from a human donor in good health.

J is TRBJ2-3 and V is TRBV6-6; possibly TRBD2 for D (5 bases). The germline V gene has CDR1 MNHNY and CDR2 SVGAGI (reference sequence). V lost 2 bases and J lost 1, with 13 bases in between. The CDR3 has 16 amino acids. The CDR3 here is CASSYMEASRTDTQYF. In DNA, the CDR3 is TGTGCCAGCAGTTACATGGAGGCAAGCCGCACAGATACGCAGTATTTT.

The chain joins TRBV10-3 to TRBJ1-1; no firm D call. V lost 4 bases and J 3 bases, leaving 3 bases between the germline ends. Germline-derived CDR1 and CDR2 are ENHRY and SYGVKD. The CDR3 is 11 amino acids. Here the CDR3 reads CAISGDTEAFF. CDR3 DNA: TGTGCCATCAGTGGGGACACTGAAGCTTTCTTT.

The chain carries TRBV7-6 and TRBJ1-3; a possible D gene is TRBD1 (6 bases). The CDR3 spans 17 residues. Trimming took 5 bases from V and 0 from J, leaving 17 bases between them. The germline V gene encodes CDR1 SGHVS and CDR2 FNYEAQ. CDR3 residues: CASSPQPGHLSGNTIYF. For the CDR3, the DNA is TGTGCCAGCAGCCCCCAACCGGGACACCTCTCTGGAAACACCATATATTTT.

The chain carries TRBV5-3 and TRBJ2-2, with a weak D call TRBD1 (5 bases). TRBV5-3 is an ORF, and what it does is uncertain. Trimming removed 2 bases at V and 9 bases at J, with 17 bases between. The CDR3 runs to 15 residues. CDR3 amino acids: CARSFLGHRLRELFF. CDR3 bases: TGTGCCAGAAGCTTCCTCGGACACCGACTTCGGGAGCTGTTTTTT.

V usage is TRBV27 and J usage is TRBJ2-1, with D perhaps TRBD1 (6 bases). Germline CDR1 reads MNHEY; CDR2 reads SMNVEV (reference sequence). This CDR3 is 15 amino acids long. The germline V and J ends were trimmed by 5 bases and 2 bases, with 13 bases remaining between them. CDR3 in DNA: TGTGCCAGCAGTCGAAAGGGGACACCCTACAATGAGCAGTTCTTC. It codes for CASSRKGTPYNEQFF.

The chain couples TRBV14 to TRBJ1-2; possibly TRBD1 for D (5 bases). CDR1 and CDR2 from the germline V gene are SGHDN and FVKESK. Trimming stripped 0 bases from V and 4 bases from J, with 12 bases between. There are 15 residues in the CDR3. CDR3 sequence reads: CASSQDPGRAYGYTF. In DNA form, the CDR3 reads TGTGCCAGCAGCCAAGATCCAGGCAGGGCCTATGGCTACACCTTC.

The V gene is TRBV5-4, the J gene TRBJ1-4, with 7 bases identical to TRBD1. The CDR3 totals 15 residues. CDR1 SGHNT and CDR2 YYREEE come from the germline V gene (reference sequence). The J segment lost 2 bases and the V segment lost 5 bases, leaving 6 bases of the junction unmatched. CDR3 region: CASSQGGRTNEKLFF. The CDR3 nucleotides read TGTGCCAGCAGTCAAGGGGGCAGGACTAATGAAAAACTGTTTTTT. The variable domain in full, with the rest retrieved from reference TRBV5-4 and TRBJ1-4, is ETGVTQSPTHLIKTRGQQVTLRCSSQSGHNTVSWYQQALGQGPQFIFQYYREEENGRGNFPPRFSGLQFPNYSSELNVNALELDDSALYLCASSQGGRTNEKLFFGSGTQLSVL.

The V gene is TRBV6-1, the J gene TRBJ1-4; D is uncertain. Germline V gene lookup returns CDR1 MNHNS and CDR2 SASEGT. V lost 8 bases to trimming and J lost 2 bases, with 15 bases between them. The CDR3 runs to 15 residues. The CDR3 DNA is TGTGCCAGCTCCTCGGGCGGTGCCACTAATGAAAAACTGTTTTTT. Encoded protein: CASSSGGATNEKLFF.

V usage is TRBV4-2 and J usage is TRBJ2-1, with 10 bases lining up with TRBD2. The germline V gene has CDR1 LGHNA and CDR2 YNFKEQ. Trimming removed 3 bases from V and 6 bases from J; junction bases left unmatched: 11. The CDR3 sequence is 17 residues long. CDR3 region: CASSQRKGLAGANEQFF. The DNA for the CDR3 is TGTGCCAGCAGCCAGAGAAAAGGGCTAGCGGGGGCCAATGAGCAGTTCTTC.

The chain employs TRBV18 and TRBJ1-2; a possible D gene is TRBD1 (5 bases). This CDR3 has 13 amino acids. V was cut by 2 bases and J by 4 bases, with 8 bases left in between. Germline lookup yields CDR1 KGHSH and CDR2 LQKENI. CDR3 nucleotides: TGTGCCAGCTCACCAGAAGGGACCTATGGCTACACCTTC. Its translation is CASSPEGTYGYTF.

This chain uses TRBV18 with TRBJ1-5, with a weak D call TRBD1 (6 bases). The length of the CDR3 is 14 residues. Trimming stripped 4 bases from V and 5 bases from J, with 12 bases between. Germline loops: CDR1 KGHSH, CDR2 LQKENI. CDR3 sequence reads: CASSLQGMYQPQHF. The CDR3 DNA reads TGTGCCAGCTCACTACAGGGCATGTATCAGCCCCAGCATTTT.

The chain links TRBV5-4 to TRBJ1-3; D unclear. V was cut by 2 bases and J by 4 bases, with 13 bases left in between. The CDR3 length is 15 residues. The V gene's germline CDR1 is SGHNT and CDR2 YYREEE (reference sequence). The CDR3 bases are TGTGCCAGCAGCTTCATGTTCGCTCAGGGAAACACCATATATTTT. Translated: CASSFMFAQGNTIYF.

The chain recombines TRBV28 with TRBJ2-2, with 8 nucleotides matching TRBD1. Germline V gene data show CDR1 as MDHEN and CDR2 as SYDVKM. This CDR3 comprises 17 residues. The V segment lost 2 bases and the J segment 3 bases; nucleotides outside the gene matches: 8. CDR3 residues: CASSLPYRGIYTGELFF. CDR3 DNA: TGTGCCAGCAGTTTACCGTACAGGGGGATCTACACCGGGGAGCTGTTTTTT. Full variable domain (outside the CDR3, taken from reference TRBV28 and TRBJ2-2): DVKVTQSSRYLVKRTGEKVFLECVQDMDHENMFWYRQDPGLGLRLIYFSYDVKMKEKGDIPEGYSVSREKKERFSLILESASTNQTSMYLCASSLPYRGIYTGELFFGEGSRLTVL.

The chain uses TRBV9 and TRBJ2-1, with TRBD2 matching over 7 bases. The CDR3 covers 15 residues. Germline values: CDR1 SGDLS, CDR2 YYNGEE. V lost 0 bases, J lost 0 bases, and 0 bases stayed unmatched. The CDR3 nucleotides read TGTGCCAGCAGCGTAGCGGGGGGCTCCTACAATGAGCAGTTCTTC. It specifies CASSVAGGSYNEQFF.

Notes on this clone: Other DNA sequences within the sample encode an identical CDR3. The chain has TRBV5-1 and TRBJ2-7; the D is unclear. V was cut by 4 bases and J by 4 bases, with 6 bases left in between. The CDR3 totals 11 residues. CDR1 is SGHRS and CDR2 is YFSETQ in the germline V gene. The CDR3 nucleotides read TGCGCCAGCAGCGCAGCGTACGAGCAGTACTTC. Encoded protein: CASSAAYEQYF.

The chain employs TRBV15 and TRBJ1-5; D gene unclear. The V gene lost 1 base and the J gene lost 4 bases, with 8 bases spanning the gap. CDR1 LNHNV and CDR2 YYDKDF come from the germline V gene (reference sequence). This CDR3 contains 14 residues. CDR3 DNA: TGTGCCACCAGCAGAGCAAGTGCGAATCAGCCCCAGCATTTT. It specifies CATSRASANQPQHF.

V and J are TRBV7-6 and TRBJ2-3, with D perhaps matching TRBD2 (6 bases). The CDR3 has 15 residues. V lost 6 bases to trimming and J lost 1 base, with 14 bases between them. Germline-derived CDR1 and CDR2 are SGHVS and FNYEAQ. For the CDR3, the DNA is TGTGCCAGCAGTCTATTCGCTAGCGGCACAGATACGCAGTATTTT. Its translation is CASSLFASGTDTQYF. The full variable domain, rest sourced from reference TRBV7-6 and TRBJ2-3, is GAGVSQSPRYKVTKRGQDVALRCDPISGHVSLYWYRQALGQGPEFLTYFNYEAQQDKSGLPNDRFSAERPEGSISTLTIQRTEQRDSAMYRCASSLFASGTDTQYFGPGTRLTVL.

In DNA, the CDR3 is TGTGCCAGTAGAACAACAGGGAACCACGAGCAGTACTTC. Its translation: CASRTTGNHEQYF. The V gene is TRBV19, the J gene TRBJ2-7, with D maybe TRBD1 (6 bases). The CDR3 has 13 residues. Germline CDR1 and CDR2: LNHDA and SQIVND (reference sequence). V was shortened by 6 bases and J by 5 bases, with 14 bases between the two germline ends.

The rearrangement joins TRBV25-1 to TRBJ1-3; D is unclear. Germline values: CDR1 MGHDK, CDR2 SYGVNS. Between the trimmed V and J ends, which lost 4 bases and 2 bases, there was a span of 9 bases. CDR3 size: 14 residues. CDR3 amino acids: CASSVWGAGNTIYF. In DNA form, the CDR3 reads TGTGCCAGCAGTGTATGGGGTGCTGGAAACACCATATATTTT.

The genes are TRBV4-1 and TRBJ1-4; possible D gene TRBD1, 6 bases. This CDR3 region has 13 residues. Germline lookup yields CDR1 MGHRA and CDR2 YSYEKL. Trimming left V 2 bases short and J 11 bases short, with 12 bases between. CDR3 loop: CASSQLEGEKLFF. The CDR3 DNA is TGCGCCAGCAGCCAACTTGAGGGGGAGAAACTGTTTTTT.

CDR3 in amino acids: CAIRVSDSNYGYTF. CDR3 DNA sequence: TGTGCCATCAGAGTATCCGACAGTAACTATGGCTACACCTTC. V gene TRBV10-3 combines with J gene TRBJ1-2, with D possibly TRBD1 on 5 matching bases. V lost 6 bases and J lost 1, with 12 bases in between. The CDR3 runs to 14 residues. Germline assignment: CDR1 ENHRY and CDR2 SYGVKD.

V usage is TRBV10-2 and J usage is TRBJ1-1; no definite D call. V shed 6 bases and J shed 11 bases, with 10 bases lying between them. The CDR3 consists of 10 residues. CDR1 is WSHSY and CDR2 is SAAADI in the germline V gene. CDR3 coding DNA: TGCGCCAGCAGGGAGAATGGGGCTTTCTTT. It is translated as CASRENGAFF.

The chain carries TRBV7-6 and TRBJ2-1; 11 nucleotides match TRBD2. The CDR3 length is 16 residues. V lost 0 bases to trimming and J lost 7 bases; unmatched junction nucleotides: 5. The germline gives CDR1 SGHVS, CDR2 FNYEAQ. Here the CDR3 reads CASSLALAGGRNEQFF. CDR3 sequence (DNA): TGTGCCAGCAGCTTAGCGCTAGCGGGGGGTAGGAATGAGCAGTTCTTC.